This T cell receptor beta chain was recovered during a study of T-cell reconstitution after alpha-beta-depleted transplantation in children. Findings and limits, study-wide: T cells produced anew were the main source of T-cell counts and diversity one year after transplant. Expanded graft clones, several hundred of them, were reportedly the source of alpha-beta T cells about two months after transplant.

For this clonotype: No antigen is known for it.

The TCRbeta library incorporated unique molecular identifiers. TCRdb processed the PCR reads anew with MiXCR; each CDR3 protein has one entry. The sample holds 440,000 or so distinct CDR3 sequences, over 40% seen once. The V end was cut by 0 bases, the J end by 9 bases, with 21 bases between. Germline values: CDR1 MGHRA, CDR2 YSYEKL. The CDR3 is 16 residues long. Specimen: PBMCs, collected before TCRalphabeta/CD19-depleted stem cell transplant. V usage is TRBV4-1 and J usage is TRBJ2-7; D remains ambiguous. This TCR came from a girl aged 2 to 9 with aplastic anemia, due to receive a stem cell transplant. CDR3 nucleotides: TGCGCCAGCAGCCAAGAGGCAGTAGGGTATTCCGCCGGGCAGTACTTC. Translating gives CASSQEAVGYSAGQYF.